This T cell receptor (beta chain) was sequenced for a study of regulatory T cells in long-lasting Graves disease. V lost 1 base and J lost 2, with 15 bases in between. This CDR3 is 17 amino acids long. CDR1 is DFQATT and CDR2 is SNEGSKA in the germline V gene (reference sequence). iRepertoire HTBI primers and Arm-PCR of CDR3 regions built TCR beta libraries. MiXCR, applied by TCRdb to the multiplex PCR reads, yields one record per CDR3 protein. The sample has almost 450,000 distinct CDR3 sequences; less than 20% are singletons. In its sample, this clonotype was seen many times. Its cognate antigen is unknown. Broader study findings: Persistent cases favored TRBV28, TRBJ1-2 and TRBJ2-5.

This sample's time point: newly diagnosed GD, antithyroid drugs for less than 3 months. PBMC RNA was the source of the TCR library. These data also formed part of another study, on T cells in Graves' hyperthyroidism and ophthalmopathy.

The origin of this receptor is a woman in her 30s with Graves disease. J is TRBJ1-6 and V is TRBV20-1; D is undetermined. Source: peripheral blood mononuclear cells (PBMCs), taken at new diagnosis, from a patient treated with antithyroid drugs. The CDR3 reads CSARGGREGPYNSPLHF. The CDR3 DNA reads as TGCAGTGCTAGAGGAGGGAGGGAAGGCCCCTATAATTCACCCCTCCACTTT.